These 19 T cell receptor beta chains were sequenced from one sample in a study of shared clonotypes between healthy human individuals. The assay was immunoSEQ multiplex PCR, and TCRdb's table has in-frame clones only and misses some. The sample has about 1.1 million clones; 75% to 85% are singletons. The source material was memory CD4+ T cells from PBMCs. Subset of the sample: CD45RA-negative fraction. These receptors came from a man between 18 and 35 years old in good health. Some clones in this sample may be carry-over from other donors' samples.

This chain connects TRBV19 to TRBJ1-2; D uncertain. The CDR3 consists of 15 residues. Germline CDR1 reads LNHDA; CDR2 reads SQIVND (reference sequence). Trimming left V 6 bases short and J 0 bases short, with 14 bases between. The CDR3 region is CASRGDRYSNYGYTF. The DNA of the CDR3 is TGTGCCAGTAGGGGCGACCGATATTCTAACTATGGCTACACCTTC.

With regard to this clone: The identical CDR3 is also encoded by other nucleotide sequences in the sample. J is TRBJ2-7 and V is TRBV5-1, with a tentative D call TRBD1 (5 bases). Germline V gene data show CDR1 as SGHRS and CDR2 as YFSETQ. The CDR3 length is 13 residues. V was pared by 2 bases and J by 2 bases, with 8 bases between. DNA of the CDR3: TGCGCCAGCAGCTTATCAGGGCCCTACGAGCAGTACTTC. This gives the protein CASSLSGPYEQYF. The full variable domain, completed using reference TRBV5-1 and TRBJ2-7, is KAGVTQTPRYLIKTRGQQVTLSCSPISGHRSVSWYQQTPGQGLQFLFEYFSETQRNKGNFPGRFSGRQFSNSRSEMNVSTLELGDSALYLCASSLSGPYEQYFGPGTRLTVT.

The chain carries TRBV19 and TRBJ2-1; 8 bases map to TRBD1. CDR3 size: 14 residues. Germline values: CDR1 LNHDA, CDR2 SQIVND (reference sequence). V trimming: 8 bases; J trimming: 1 base; junction bases outside the gene matches: 4. As DNA, the CDR3 is TGTGCCAGTGTCGACAGGGGATCCTACAATGAGCAGTTCTTC. Translating gives CASVDRGSYNEQFF.

The V gene is TRBV29-1, the J gene TRBJ2-2, with TRBD1 identical over 8 bases. V dropped 4 bases and J dropped 8; count of bases not matched to a gene: 3. CDR1 and CDR2 (germline): SQVTM, ANQGSEA. This CDR3 region has 12 residues. Here the CDR3 reads CSVGTGYGELFF. The CDR3 nucleotides are TGCAGCGTTGGGACAGGGTATGGGGAGCTGTTTTTT.

This clone was detected once. The chain links TRBV7-6 to TRBJ2-1; D tentatively reads TRBD1 or TRBD2 (5 bases each). Trimming removed 5 bases from V and 12 bases from J, with 29 bases in between. This CDR3 spans 17 amino acids. Per germline, CDR1 SGHVS and CDR2 FNYEAQ. For the CDR3, the DNA is TGTGCCAGCAGCCCCGGGATGACCGGGACCCAAACGCAGGGGCAGTTCTTC. It codes for CASSPGMTGTQTQGQFF.

Worth noting for this clone: At the DNA level, this CDR3 is encoded by other sequences in the same sample as well. This chain uses TRBV2 with TRBJ2-5; TRBD2 matches 10 bases. Trimming took 6 bases from V and 4 from J; bases not matched to a gene: 5. The germline gives CDR1 SNHLY, CDR2 FYNNEI. There are 14 residues in the CDR3. The CDR3, as DNA: TGTGCCAGCAGAGACCTAGCGGGAGTAGAGACCCAGTACTTC. Encoded protein: CASRDLAGVETQYF.

V and J are TRBV28 and TRBJ2-5; 7 nucleotides match TRBD1. Germline V gene data show CDR1 as MDHEN and CDR2 as SYDVKM. Trimming removed 3 bases from V and 7 bases from J; junction bases left unmatched: 14. The CDR3 totals 16 residues. The CDR3 DNA reads as TGTGCCAGCAGTTTCAACGGGGACAGAGCTTCTGGGACCCAGTACTTC. This codes for CASSFNGDRASGTQYF.

This chain connects TRBV5-1 to TRBJ1-1; D possibly corresponds to TRBD1 (5 bases). Germline V gives CDR1 SGHRS, CDR2 YFSETQ. V lost 3 bases, J lost 3 bases, and 15 bases lay in between. The CDR3 sequence is 15 residues long. CDR3 amino acids: CASSSGRPLHTEAFF. The CDR3 DNA sequence: TGCGCCAGCAGCTCGGGACGGCCCCTTCACACTGAAGCTTTCTTT.

This clone was detected only once. V is TRBV19 and J is TRBJ2-3; the D gene is possibly TRBD1 (6 bases). The CDR3 spans 15 residues. V lost 5 bases, J lost 2 bases, and 14 bases lay in between. Germline V gene lookup returns CDR1 LNHDA and CDR2 SQIVND (reference sequence). The CDR3 reads CASSPPTGYTDTQYF. The CDR3 DNA sequence: TGTGCCAGTAGTCCCCCGACAGGATACACAGATACGCAGTATTTT. Together with reference TRBV19 and TRBJ2-3, the CDR3 gives the full variable domain: DGGITQSPKYLFRKEGQNVTLSCEQNLNHDAMYWYRQDPGQGLRLIYYSQIVNDFQKGDIAEGYSVSREKKESFPLTVTSAQKNPTAFYLCASSPPTGYTDTQYFGPGTRLTVL.

V and J are TRBV28 and TRBJ1-2; 8 positions match TRBD1. V lost 4 bases and J lost 3; bases outside the gene matches: 4. Germline loops: CDR1 MDHEN, CDR2 SYDVKM. The CDR3 totals 14 residues. Here the CDR3 DNA reads TGTGCCAGCAGTTACGACAGGGGTGACTATGGCTACACCTTC. Amino acids: CASSYDRGDYGYTF.

This chain uses TRBV28 with TRBJ1-5; tentative D call: TRBD1 (6 bases). CDR3 length: 14 residues. Germline V gene sequence: CDR1 MDHEN, CDR2 SYDVKM. Trimming took 9 bases from V and 7 from J, leaving 19 bases between them. The CDR3 nucleotides read TGTGCCAGGAACCAGGGGCCCCTCTCCCAGCCCCAGCATTTT. Its translation is CARNQGPLSQPQHF.

The rearrangement uses TRBV7-3 and TRBJ2-3; maybe TRBD2 (6 bases). Trimming shortened V by 1 base and J by 6 bases, and 14 bases separated the two germline ends. CDR3 length: 15 amino acids. CDR1 and CDR2 (germline): SGHTA, FQGTGA. DNA for the CDR3: TGTGCCAGCAGCTTAAAAACGGGAGTGGTGGATACGCAGTATTTT. Translating it yields CASSLKTGVVDTQYF.

This clone was detected a few times. This CDR3 is also generated by other DNA sequences in the sample. The V and J genes are TRBV6-1 and TRBJ2-7; D possibly corresponds to TRBD1 (6 bases). Germline V gene lookup returns CDR1 MNHNS and CDR2 SASEGT. There are 14 residues in the CDR3. The V and J ends lost 4 bases and 0 bases respectively, with 10 bases between them. The CDR3: CASSGGPSSYEQYF. The DNA for the CDR3 is TGTGCCAGCAGTGGGGGGCCGAGCTCCTACGAGCAGTACTTC.

This chain links TRBV2 with TRBJ2-1; no definite D call. The CDR3 is 15 residues long. Germline V gives CDR1 SNHLY, CDR2 FYNNEI. Trimming cost V 3 bases and J 7 bases, with 16 bases left between them. CDR3 region: CASSEARLLGNEQFF. The CDR3 nucleotides are TGTGCCAGCAGTGAGGCGAGACTCCTCGGTAATGAGCAGTTCTTC.

This chain joins TRBV5-1 and TRBJ2-5; 8 nucleotides match TRBD2. CDR3 size: 18 residues. In germline, CDR1 is SGHRS, CDR2 YFSETQ. Unmatched junction bases numbered 12, after V lost 0 bases and J lost 2 bases. The CDR3 loop is CASSLAGVAGGGQETQYF. CDR3 DNA: TGCGCCAGCAGCTTGGCCGGTGTTGCGGGAGGCGGACAAGAGACCCAGTACTTC. The whole variable domain, remainder taken from reference TRBV5-1 and TRBJ2-5, is KAGVTQTPRYLIKTRGQQVTLSCSPISGHRSVSWYQQTPGQGLQFLFEYFSETQRNKGNFPGRFSGRQFSNSRSEMNVSTLELGDSALYLCASSLAGVAGGGQETQYFGPGTRLLVL.

The rearrangement links TRBV11-3 to TRBJ2-5; D might be TRBD2 (5 bases). Trimming pared 3 bases from V and 1 base from J, leaving 9 bases between. CDR3 size: 14 residues. Germline V gives CDR1 SGHNT, CDR2 YENEEA. The CDR3 DNA is TGTGCCAGCAGCTTGGGAGTTTTCCAAGAGACCCAGTACTTC. Translated, it gives CASSLGVFQETQYF.

This chain links TRBV15 with TRBJ1-2; D unclear. Trimming cost V 0 bases and J 3 bases, with 8 bases left between them. Germline CDR1 reads LNHNV; CDR2 reads YYDKDF (reference sequence). The CDR3 sequence is 14 residues long. The CDR3 DNA reads as TGTGCCACCAGCAGAGATGGTTGGGACTATGGCTACACCTTC. It translates to CATSRDGWDYGYTF.

J is TRBJ2-6 and V is TRBV5-1, with D unclear. The CDR3 has 15 amino acids. The germline CDR1 and CDR2 sequences are SGHRS and YFSETQ. V dropped 4 bases and J dropped 0 bases, with 8 bases sitting between them. The CDR3 sequence is CASSPDHSGANVLTF. The CDR3, as DNA: TGCGCCAGCAGCCCTGACCACTCTGGGGCCAACGTCCTGACTTTC.

This chain links TRBV6-5 with TRBJ2-1; D not certain. Germline-derived CDR1 and CDR2 are MNHEY and SVGAGI. Trimming shortened V by 6 bases and J by 3 bases, and 9 bases separated the two germline ends. The CDR3 contains 13 residues. In DNA form, the CDR3 reads TGTGCCAGCAGGTCTCTCTTCTACAATGAGCAGTTCTTC. This sequence encodes CASRSLFYNEQFF.